These 30 T cell receptor beta chains originate from one sample sequenced in a study of shared clonotypes between healthy human individuals. Assay used: immunoSEQ multiplex PCR; TCRdb lists only in-frame clones, some missing. Among around 1 million clones, approximately 76% were seen once, and the ten largest hold approximately 1.5%. The sample was memory CD4+ T cells sorted from blood. Subset noted: CD45RA-negative fraction. Every receptor here comes from a young man in good health.

The chain recombines TRBV6-5 with TRBJ2-3; D ambiguous. Germline V gene data show CDR1 as MNHEY and CDR2 as SVGAGI. This CDR3 has 11 amino acids. V lost 5 bases, J lost 6 bases, and 6 bases lay in between. CDR3 protein: CASSTRDTQYF. CDR3 bases: TGTGCCAGCAGTACACGGGATACGCAGTATTTT.

The chain uses TRBV6-6 and TRBJ1-5, with a possible D match to TRBD1 (5 bases). This CDR3 has 15 residues. The germline CDR1 and CDR2 sequences are MNHNY and SVGAGI (reference sequence). V shed 6 bases and J shed 4 bases, with 16 bases lying between them. Here the CDR3 reads CASSPTGGNNQPQHF. In nucleotides, the CDR3 is TGTGCCAGCAGCCCTACGGGGGGGAATAATCAGCCCCAGCATTTT.

The V and J genes are TRBV5-6 and TRBJ2-5; perhaps TRBD2 as D (5 bases). Trimming took 0 bases from V and 4 from J, leaving 13 bases between them. The V gene's germline CDR1 is SGHDT and CDR2 YYEEEE. The CDR3 sequence is 15 residues long. CDR3: CASSLVRGFGETQYF. CDR3 bases: TGTGCCAGCAGCTTGGTTCGGGGTTTCGGAGAGACCCAGTACTTC.

The J gene is TRBJ2-7, the V gene TRBV2; 7 nucleotides line up with TRBD1. V dropped 8 bases and J dropped 11; count of bases not matched to a gene: 9. The CDR3 spans 11 residues. Germline loops: CDR1 SNHLY, CDR2 FYNNEI. The CDR3 protein is CASGNRGLKYF. DNA for the CDR3: TGTGCCAGCGGCAACAGGGGTCTAAAGTACTTC.

This chain connects TRBV18 to TRBJ2-5; 7 bases map to TRBD1. The CDR3 length is 15 residues. Germline V gives CDR1 KGHSH, CDR2 LQKENI. V lost 3 bases, J lost 5 bases, and 9 bases stayed unmatched. The CDR3: CASSPLQGSTETQYF. Written as DNA, the CDR3 is TGTGCCAGCTCACCCTTACAGGGGTCAACGGAGACCCAGTACTTC.

The CDR3: CASSLDSNVYNEQFF. The CDR3 region has the DNA TGTGCCAGCAGCCTGGACAGTAACGTTTACAATGAGCAGTTCTTC. The V and J genes are TRBV5-4 and TRBJ2-1; TRBD1 is a possible D gene (6 bases). Trimming cost V 4 bases and J 4 bases, with 15 bases left between them. CDR3 length: 15 amino acids. Germline loops: CDR1 SGHNT, CDR2 YYREEE (reference sequence).

This rearrangement joins TRBV18 to TRBJ1-3; D unclear. Germline-derived CDR1 and CDR2 are KGHSH and LQKENI. CDR3 size: 14 residues. V was trimmed by 6 bases and J by 2 bases, leaving 11 bases between them. DNA of the CDR3: TGTGCCAGCTCCCCCTTGCGAACTGGAAACACCATATATTTT. It encodes CASSPLRTGNTIYF.

This clone was counted a single time. This specimen includes other DNA sequences encoding the same CDR3. This chain connects TRBV2 to TRBJ1-2; D possibly corresponds to TRBD1 (5 bases). V shed 5 bases and J shed 1 base, with 8 bases lying between them. Germline CDR1 reads SNHLY; CDR2 reads FYNNEI. The CDR3 runs 13 residues. In DNA form, the CDR3 reads TGTGCCAGCAGTCCAGACAGTAACTATGGCTACACCTTC. Translated, it gives CASSPDSNYGYTF.

Ten or more counts support this clone. The chain is built from TRBV30 and TRBJ1-6; D unclear. Germline V gene data show CDR1 as GTSNPN and CDR2 as SVGIG (reference sequence). V lost 6 bases and J lost 9, with 18 bases in between. This CDR3 has 14 residues. This CDR3 is CACRIWQEGSPLHF. In DNA, the CDR3 is TGTGCCTGCCGCATTTGGCAGGAGGGTTCACCCCTCCACTTT.

The rearrangement uses TRBV28 and TRBJ1-4; D remains ambiguous. V gave up 1 base and J gave up 8 bases, with 8 bases separating them. Germline CDR1 MDHEN, CDR2 SYDVKM. This CDR3 has 13 residues. The CDR3 DNA follows: TGTGCCAGCAGTTTATTTTTTCCGGAAAAACTGTTTTTT. As protein: CASSLFFPEKLFF. The full variable domain, in which reference TRBV28 and TRBJ1-4 provide the parts outside the CDR3, is DVKVTQSSRYLVKRTGEKVFLECVQDMDHENMFWYRQDPGLGLRLIYFSYDVKMKEKGDIPEGYSVSREKKERFSLILESASTNQTSMYLCASSLFFPEKLFFGSGTQLSVL.

This clone was found a few times. The V gene is TRBV10-3, the J gene TRBJ1-6; 8 nucleotides match TRBD1. V shed 10 bases and J 7 bases; nucleotides not matched to a gene: 9. From germline, CDR1 is ENHRY and CDR2 SYGVKD. The CDR3 runs 14 residues. CDR3 sequence (DNA): TGTGCCACATACGACAGGGGTATAAATTCACCCCTCCACTTT. It translates to CATYDRGINSPLHF.

There are a few counts of this clone. Distinct nucleotide sequences in the sample also encode this CDR3. CDR3 in DNA: TGTGCCAGCAGTGAAAACACGAACACTGAAGCTTTCTTT. This translates into CASSENTNTEAFF. The gene calls are TRBV2 and TRBJ1-1; D gene unclear. Germline CDR1 and CDR2: SNHLY and FYNNEI. This CDR3 contains 13 residues. The V end lost 2 bases, the J end lost 1 base, and 5 bases lay between the germline ends.

The rearrangement uses TRBV5-1 and TRBJ2-3, with no clear D. The V end lost 0 bases, the J end lost 4 bases, and 9 bases lay between the germline ends. CDR3 length: 14 amino acids. CDR1 SGHRS and CDR2 YFSETQ come from the germline V gene. CDR3 in amino acids: CASSLAGQPDTQYF. CDR3 sequence (DNA): TGCGCCAGCAGCTTGGCCGGTCAGCCAGATACGCAGTATTTT.

This sequence joins TRBV11-2 and TRBJ2-5; weak D call: TRBD2 (6 bases). CDR1 is SGHAT and CDR2 is FQNNGV in the germline V gene. The length of the CDR3 is 18 residues. The V end was cut by 0 bases, the J end by 2 bases, with 19 bases between. The CDR3 loop is CASSLDGPGLQIQETQYF. Here the CDR3 DNA reads TGTGCCAGCAGCTTAGATGGTCCGGGACTGCAGATACAAGAGACCCAGTACTTC.

The V and J genes are TRBV27 and TRBJ2-5; D uncertain. The CDR3 spans 14 residues. Trimming removed 8 bases from V and 1 base from J, with 14 bases in between. Per germline, CDR1 MNHEY and CDR2 SMNVEV (reference sequence). For the CDR3, the DNA is TGTGCCAGCGGTCTTCTGGGTGGCCAAGAGACCCAGTACTTC. The encoded protein is CASGLLGGQETQYF.

The chain joins TRBV1 to TRBJ2-3; the D call of TRBD1 is as the table states it, not checked on the DNA. TRBV1 is deemed a pseudogene. CDR3 length: 14 amino acids. The CDR3 protein is CTSSQDNRTDTQYF. Written as DNA, the CDR3 is TGCACCAGCAGCCAAGATAACAGGACCGATACGCAGTATTTT.

CDR3 DNA: TGCGCCAGCAGCCAAGATCTCTTAGGGATCGATGGCTACACCTTC. Its protein product is CASSQDLLGIDGYTF. The chain employs TRBV4-1 and TRBJ1-2; no definite D call. In germline, CDR1 is MGHRA, CDR2 YSYEKL. Trimming took 0 bases from V and 6 from J, leaving 14 bases between them. CDR3 length: 15 amino acids.

The chain recombines TRBV18 with TRBJ1-5; 7 bases match TRBD1. The CDR3 sequence is 14 residues long. Germline V CDR1 and CDR2: KGHSH, LQKENI. V gave up 4 bases and J gave up 11 bases; unmatched junction bases: 11. This CDR3 is CASSLGTEASTQHF. The CDR3, as DNA: TGTGCCAGCTCACTCGGGACAGAGGCTTCGACCCAGCATTTT.

The V gene is TRBV9, the J gene TRBJ1-2; TRBD1 aligns across 8 bases. The CDR3 is 16 residues long. J lost 5 bases, V lost 3 bases, and 12 bases had no gene match. Germline-derived CDR1 and CDR2 are SGDLS and YYNGEE. The CDR3 is CASSASSRTGGYGYTF. The CDR3 DNA follows: TGTGCCAGCAGCGCCTCCTCGCGCACAGGGGGTTATGGCTACACCTTC.

The chain couples TRBV5-1 to TRBJ2-7, with D possibly being TRBD1 or TRBD2 (5 bases each). The CDR3 has 13 residues. V was cut by 0 bases and J by 9 bases, with 13 bases left in between. Germline CDR1 is SGHRS and CDR2 is YFSETQ. The CDR3, as DNA: TGCGCCAGCAGCTTGGGGGACGATCCTGGGCAGTACTTC. Its protein is CASSLGDDPGQYF.

The V gene is TRBV7-2, the J gene TRBJ1-6; D is undetermined. This CDR3 has 13 amino acids. The V end was cut by 1 base, the J end by 12 bases, with 10 bases between. CDR1 SGHTA and CDR2 FQGNSA come from the germline V gene. The CDR3, as DNA: TGTGCCAGCAGCTTAGGTATCTGGGAACCCCTCCACTTT. The encoded protein is CASSLGIWEPLHF.

Remarks on this clone: One end of the junction fails to match germline, which may point to a read error. The gene calls are TRBV18 and TRBJ1-1; 8 bases match TRBD1. CDR3 length: 19 residues. The germline CDR1 and CDR2 sequences are KGHSH and LQKENI. The chain's CDR3 is CTSSPAFLGQGMLNTEAFF. CDR3 nucleotides: TGTACCAGCTCACCTGCGTTCTTAGGACAGGGTATGTTGAACACTGAAGCTTTCTTT.

The V gene is TRBV5-1, the J gene TRBJ1-6; 8 bases agree with TRBD1. The CDR3 runs 15 residues. V shed 3 bases, J shed 9 bases, and the junction held 8 bases outside the gene matches. CDR1 SGHRS and CDR2 YFSETQ come from the germline V gene. The CDR3 loop reads CASSWMTGAASPLHF. CDR3 in DNA: TGCGCCAGCAGCTGGATGACAGGGGCCGCTTCACCCCTCCACTTT.

This clone was observed a single time. The V call is TRBV7-2, the J call TRBJ2-2; TRBD1 or TRBD2 may be the D gene (6 bases each). This CDR3 has 18 amino acids. Germline V gives CDR1 SGHTA, CDR2 FQGNSA. The germline V and J ends were trimmed by 2 bases and 2 bases, with 18 bases remaining between them. In nucleotides, the CDR3 is TGTGCCAGCAGCTTAAATCCCTGGGGGGCTATTAACACCGGGGAGCTGTTTTTT. Translated: CASSLNPWGAINTGELFF.

This chain links TRBV6-5 with TRBJ1-4; no reliable D call. The CDR3 contains 15 residues. CDR1 MNHEY and CDR2 SVGAGI come from the germline V gene. The germline V and J ends were trimmed by 6 bases and 10 bases, with 21 bases remaining between them. For the CDR3, the DNA is TGTGCCAGCAGACTGGAGGCTAGGGTAGAGGGAAAACTGTTTTTT. Its translation: CASRLEARVEGKLFF.

The sample holds a few counts of this clone. The chain links TRBV7-9 to TRBJ2-3; weak D call: TRBD2 (5 bases). Germline V gives CDR1 SEHNR, CDR2 FQNEAQ (reference sequence). The ends were cut back, 5 bases at V and 2 bases at J, with 14 bases in the middle. CDR3 size: 15 residues. The CDR3 DNA reads TGTGCCAGCAGCCGCGAGGGCCCTTCCACAGATACGCAGTATTTT. Protein sequence: CASSREGPSTDTQYF.

V usage is TRBV15 and J usage is TRBJ1-2; D not resolved. The germline gives CDR1 LNHNV, CDR2 YYDKDF (reference sequence). This CDR3 region has 16 residues. Trimming stripped 5 bases from V and 4 bases from J, with 20 bases between. CDR3 loop: CATSSIACGKTYGYTF. The CDR3 nucleotides read TGTGCCACCAGCTCCATTGCGTGTGGAAAGACCTATGGCTACACCTTC. The complete variable domain, with remaining parts taken from reference TRBV15 and TRBJ1-2, reads DAMVIQNPRYQVTQFGKPVTLSCSQTLNHNVMYWYQQKSSQAPKLLFHYYDKDFNNEADTPDNFQSRRPNTSFCFLDIRSPGLGDTAMYLCATSSIACGKTYGYTFGSGTRLTVV.

Of note for this clone: This sample includes further DNA sequences coding for the same CDR3. The J gene is TRBJ1-1, the V gene TRBV30; 8 bases are shared with TRBD1. V lost 3 bases to trimming and J lost 5 bases; unmatched junction nucleotides: 2. Looked up from germline, CDR1 is GTSNPN and CDR2 is SVGIG (reference sequence). The CDR3 loop spans 12 amino acids. The CDR3 DNA sequence: TGTGCCTGGAGCGACAGGGGAACTGAAGCTTTCTTT. Residues: CAWSDRGTEAFF.

The CDR3 loop reads CASSKTGSFYEQYF. The CDR3 nucleotides read TGTGCCAGCAGCAAGACCGGCAGCTTCTACGAGCAGTACTTC. V is TRBV9 and J is TRBJ2-7; D is unresolved. The CDR3 has 14 residues. The V and J ends lost 4 bases and 3 bases respectively, with 14 bases between them. Germline-derived CDR1 and CDR2 are SGDLS and YYNGEE.

The chain employs TRBV28 and TRBJ1-2; D possibly corresponds to TRBD1 (5 bases). The CDR3 sequence is 15 residues long. Trimming pared 6 bases from V and 0 bases from J, leaving 14 bases between. CDR1 and CDR2 (germline): MDHEN, SYDVKM. The CDR3 here is CASSRGEGSNYGYTF. The CDR3 DNA is TGTGCCAGCAGCCGTGGGGAGGGGTCTAACTATGGCTACACCTTC.